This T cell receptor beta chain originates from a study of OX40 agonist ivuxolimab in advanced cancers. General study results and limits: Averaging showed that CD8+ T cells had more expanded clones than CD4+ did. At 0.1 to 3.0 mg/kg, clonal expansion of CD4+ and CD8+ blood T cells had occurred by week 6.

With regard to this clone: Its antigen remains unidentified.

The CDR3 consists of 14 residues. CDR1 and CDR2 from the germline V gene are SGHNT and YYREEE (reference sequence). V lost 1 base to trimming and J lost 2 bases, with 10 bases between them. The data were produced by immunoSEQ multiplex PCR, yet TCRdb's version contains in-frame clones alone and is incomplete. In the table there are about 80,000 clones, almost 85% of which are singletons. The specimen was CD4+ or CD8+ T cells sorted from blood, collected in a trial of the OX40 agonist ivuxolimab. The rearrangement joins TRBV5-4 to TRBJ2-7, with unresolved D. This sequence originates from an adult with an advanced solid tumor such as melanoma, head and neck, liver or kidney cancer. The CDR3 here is CASSLSGLTYEQYF. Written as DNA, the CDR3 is TGTGCCAGCAGCTTGTCTGGCCTTACCTACGAGCAGTACTTC.